This TCR beta chain was identified during a study of shared clonotypes between healthy human individuals. Using immunoSEQ multiplex PCR, the repertoire was profiled, and TCRdb retains in-frame clones only, with some absent. The repertoire consists of hundreds of thousands of clones, with approximately 74% occurring once and the leading ten covering approximately 1.8%. The CDR3 totals 16 residues. The germline V gene encodes CDR1 MDHEN and CDR2 SYDVKM. The V and J ends lost 4 bases and 0 bases, in that order; junction bases with no gene match: 8. The source is a woman in her 30s in good health. Sequencing was performed on memory CD4+ T cells sorted from blood. The subset: CD45RA-negative fraction. The chain has TRBV28 and TRBJ1-1; 7 positions match TRBD1. The CDR3 reads CASSSGGGGLNTEAFF. For the CDR3, the DNA is TGTGCCAGCAGTTCCGGTGGAGGGGGCCTGAACACTGAAGCTTTCTTT.